The present T cell receptor (beta chain) was sequenced within a study of CD4 T cell repertoires in COVID-19. The study's findings and limits: In SARS-CoV and/or HKU1 spike cultures, between about 6.5 and 28% of SARS-CoV-2 clonotypes reappeared.

The CDR3 runs 14 residues. V was cut by 2 bases and J by 2 bases, with 8 bases left in between. CDR1 and CDR2 (germline): LNHDA, SQIVND (reference sequence). Clones were read by immunoSEQ multiplex PCR, and TCRdb kept only the in-frame ones, dropping some. The repertoire includes some 80,000 clones, 83% of them detected once, and approximately 0.6% sits in the top ten. Worth noting for this clone: What it binds is unknown.

The clonotype comes from a human donor who had COVID-19. Material: CD4+ T cells from peripheral blood, obtained after recovery from COVID-19. The chain combines TRBV19 with TRBJ2-3; weak D call: TRBD2 (6 bases). The CDR3 bases are TGTGCCAGTAGTATAAAGCGGGCCACAGATACGCAGTATTTT. It is translated as CASSIKRATDTQYF. The full variable domain, in which reference TRBV19 and TRBJ2-3 provide the parts outside the CDR3, is DGGITQSPKYLFRKEGQNVTLSCEQNLNHDAMYWYRQDPGQGLRLIYYSQIVNDFQKGDIAEGYSVSREKKESFPLTVTSAQKNPTAFYLCASSIKRATDTQYFGPGTRLTVL.